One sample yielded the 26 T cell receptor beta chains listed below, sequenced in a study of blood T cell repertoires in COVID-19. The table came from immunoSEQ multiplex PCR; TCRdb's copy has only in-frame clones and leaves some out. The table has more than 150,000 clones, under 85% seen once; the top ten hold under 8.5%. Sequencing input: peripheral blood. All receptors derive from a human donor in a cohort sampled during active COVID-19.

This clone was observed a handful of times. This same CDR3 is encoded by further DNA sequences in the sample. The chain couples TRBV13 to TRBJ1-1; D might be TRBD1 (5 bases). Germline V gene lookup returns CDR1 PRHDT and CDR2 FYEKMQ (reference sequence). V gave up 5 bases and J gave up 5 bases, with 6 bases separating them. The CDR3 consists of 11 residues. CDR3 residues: CASSRGTEAFF. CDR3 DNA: TGTGCCAGCAGCCGGGGGACTGAAGCTTTCTTT.

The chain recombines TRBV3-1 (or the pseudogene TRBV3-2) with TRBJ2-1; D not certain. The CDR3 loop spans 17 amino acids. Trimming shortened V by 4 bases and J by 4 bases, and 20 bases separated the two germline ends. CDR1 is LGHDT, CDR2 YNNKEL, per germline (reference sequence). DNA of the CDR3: TGTGCCAGCAGCCCACTCAATGCAGGTGCCTCATACAATGAGCAGTTCTTC. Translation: CASSPLNAGASYNEQFF.

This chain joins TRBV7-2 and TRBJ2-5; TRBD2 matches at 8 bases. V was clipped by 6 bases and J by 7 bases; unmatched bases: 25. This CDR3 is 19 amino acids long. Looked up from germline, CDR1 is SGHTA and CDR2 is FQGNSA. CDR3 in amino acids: CASSYTHFGGARRVGTQYF. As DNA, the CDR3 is TGTGCCAGCAGTTATACACATTTCGGGGGGGCCCGCCGGGTGGGGACCCAGTACTTC. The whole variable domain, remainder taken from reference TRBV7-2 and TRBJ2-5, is GAGVSQSPSNKVTEKGKDVELRCDPISGHTALYWYRQSLGQGLEFLIYFQGNSAPDKSGLPSDRFSAERTGGSVSTLTIQRTQQEDSAVYLCASSYTHFGGARRVGTQYFGPGTRLLVL.

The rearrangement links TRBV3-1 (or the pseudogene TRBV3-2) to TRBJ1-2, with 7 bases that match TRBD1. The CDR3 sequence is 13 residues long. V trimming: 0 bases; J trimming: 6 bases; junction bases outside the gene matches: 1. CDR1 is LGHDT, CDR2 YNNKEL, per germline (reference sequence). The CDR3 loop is CASSQETGDGYTF. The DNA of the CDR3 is TGTGCCAGCAGCCAAGAAACAGGGGATGGCTACACCTTC.

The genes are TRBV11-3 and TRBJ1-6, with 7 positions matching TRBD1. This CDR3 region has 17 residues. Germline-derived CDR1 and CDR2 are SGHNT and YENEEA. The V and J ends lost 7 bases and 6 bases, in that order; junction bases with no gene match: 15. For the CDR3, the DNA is TGTGCCAGCACCTTGCGGCCCGGGACAGCCGTTAATTCACCCCTCCACTTT. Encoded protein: CASTLRPGTAVNSPLHF.

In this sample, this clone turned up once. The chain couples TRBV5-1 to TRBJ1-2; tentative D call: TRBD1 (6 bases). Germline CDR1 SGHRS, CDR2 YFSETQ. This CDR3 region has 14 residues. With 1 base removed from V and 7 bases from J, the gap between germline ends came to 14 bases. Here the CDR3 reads CASSLFRGAPGYTF. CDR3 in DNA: TGCGCCAGCAGCTTGTTTCGGGGGGCGCCTGGCTACACCTTC.

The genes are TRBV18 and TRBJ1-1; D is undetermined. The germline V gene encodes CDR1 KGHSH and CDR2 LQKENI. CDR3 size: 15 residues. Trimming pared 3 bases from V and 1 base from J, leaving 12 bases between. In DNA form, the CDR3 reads TGTGCCAGCTCACCTGGAGCCCGGGAGAACACTGAAGCTTTCTTT. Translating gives CASSPGARENTEAFF.

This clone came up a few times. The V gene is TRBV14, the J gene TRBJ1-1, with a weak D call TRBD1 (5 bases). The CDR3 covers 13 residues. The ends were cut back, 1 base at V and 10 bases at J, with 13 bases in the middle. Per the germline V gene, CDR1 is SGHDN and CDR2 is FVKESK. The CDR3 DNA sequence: TGTGCCAGCAGCCAAGCCGTTACGGGGGGAGCTTTCTTT. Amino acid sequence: CASSQAVTGGAFF.

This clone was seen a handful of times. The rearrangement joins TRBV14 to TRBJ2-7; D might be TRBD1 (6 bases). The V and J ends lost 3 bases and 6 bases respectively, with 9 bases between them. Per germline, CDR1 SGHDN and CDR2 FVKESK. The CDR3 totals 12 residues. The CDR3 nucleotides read TGTGCCAGCAGCCAGACAGGAACCGAGCAGTACTTC. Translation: CASSQTGTEQYF.

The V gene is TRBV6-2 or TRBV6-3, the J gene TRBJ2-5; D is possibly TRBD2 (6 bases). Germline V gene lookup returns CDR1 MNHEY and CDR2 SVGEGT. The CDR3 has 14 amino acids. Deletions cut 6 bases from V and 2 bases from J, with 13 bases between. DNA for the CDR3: TGTGCCAGCAGCCCCGTGGGGGGACAAGAGACCCAGTACTTC. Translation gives CASSPVGGQETQYF.

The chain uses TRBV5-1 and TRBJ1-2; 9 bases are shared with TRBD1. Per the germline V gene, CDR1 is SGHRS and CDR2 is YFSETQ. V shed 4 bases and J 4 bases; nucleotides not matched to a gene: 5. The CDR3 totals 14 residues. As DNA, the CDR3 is TGCGCCAGCAGCGGGGGACAGGGATTCTATGGCTACACCTTC. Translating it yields CASSGGQGFYGYTF.

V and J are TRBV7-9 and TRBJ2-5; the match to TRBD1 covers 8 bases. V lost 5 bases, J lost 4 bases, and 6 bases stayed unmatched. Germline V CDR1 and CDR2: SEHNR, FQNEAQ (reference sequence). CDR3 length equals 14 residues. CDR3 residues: CASSPRTGRETQYF. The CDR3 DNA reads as TGTGCCAGCAGCCCCAGGACAGGGCGAGAGACCCAGTACTTC.

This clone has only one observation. The CDR3 sequence is CASSQEGQGGNQPQHF. CDR3 coding DNA: TGCGCCAGCAGCCAAGAGGGACAGGGGGGAAATCAGCCCCAGCATTTT. The chain has TRBV4-1 and TRBJ1-5; 11 nucleotides match TRBD1. Germline V gene lookup returns CDR1 MGHRA and CDR2 YSYEKL. There are 16 residues in the CDR3. The junction had 2 bases not matched to a gene; V was cut back by 0 bases and J by 4 bases.

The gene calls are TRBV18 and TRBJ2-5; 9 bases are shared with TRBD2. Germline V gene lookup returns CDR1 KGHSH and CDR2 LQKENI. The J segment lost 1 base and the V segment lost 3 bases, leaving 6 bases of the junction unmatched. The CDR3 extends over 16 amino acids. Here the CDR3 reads CASSPSSGAAQETQYF. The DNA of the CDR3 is TGTGCCAGCTCACCCTCTAGCGGGGCAGCCCAAGAGACCCAGTACTTC.

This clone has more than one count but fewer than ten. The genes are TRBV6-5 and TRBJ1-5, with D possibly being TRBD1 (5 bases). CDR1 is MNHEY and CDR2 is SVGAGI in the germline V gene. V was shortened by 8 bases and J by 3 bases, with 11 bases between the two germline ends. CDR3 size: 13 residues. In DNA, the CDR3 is TGTGCCAGCTCTACAGGATACAATCAGCCCCAGCATTTT. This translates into CASSTGYNQPQHF.

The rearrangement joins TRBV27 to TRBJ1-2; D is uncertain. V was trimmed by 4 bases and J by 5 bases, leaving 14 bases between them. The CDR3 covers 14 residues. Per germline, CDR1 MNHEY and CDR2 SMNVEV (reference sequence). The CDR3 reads CASSSSVPPYGYTF. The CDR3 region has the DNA TGTGCCAGCAGTTCCTCGGTCCCCCCTTATGGCTACACCTTC.

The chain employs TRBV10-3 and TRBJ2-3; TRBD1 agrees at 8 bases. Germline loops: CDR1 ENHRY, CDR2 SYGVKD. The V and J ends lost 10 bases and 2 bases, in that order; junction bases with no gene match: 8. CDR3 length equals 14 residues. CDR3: CATRGQVNTDTQYF. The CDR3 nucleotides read TGTGCCACTAGGGGACAGGTCAACACAGATACGCAGTATTTT.

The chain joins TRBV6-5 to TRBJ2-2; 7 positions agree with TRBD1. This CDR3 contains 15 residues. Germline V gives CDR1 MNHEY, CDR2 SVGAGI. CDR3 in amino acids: CATLKAGGYTGELFF. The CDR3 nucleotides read TGTGCTACCCTGAAGGCAGGGGGATATACCGGGGAGCTGTTTTTT.

This CDR3 is CAWASDRPNTGELFF. The CDR3 region has the DNA TGTGCCTGGGCTTCGGACAGACCGAACACCGGGGAGCTGTTTTTT. V and J are TRBV30 and TRBJ2-2, with D maybe TRBD1 (6 bases). Trimming removed 5 bases at V and 0 bases at J, with 13 bases between. This CDR3 comprises 15 residues. Looked up from germline, CDR1 is GTSNPN and CDR2 is SVGIG (reference sequence).

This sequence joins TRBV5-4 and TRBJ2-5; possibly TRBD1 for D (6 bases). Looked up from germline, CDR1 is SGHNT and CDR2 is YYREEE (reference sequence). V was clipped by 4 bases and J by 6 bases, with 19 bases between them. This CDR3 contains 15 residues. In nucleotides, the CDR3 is TGTGCCAGCAGCGAAGGGACAACCGGGTACCAGACCCAGTACTTC. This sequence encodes CASSEGTTGYQTQYF.

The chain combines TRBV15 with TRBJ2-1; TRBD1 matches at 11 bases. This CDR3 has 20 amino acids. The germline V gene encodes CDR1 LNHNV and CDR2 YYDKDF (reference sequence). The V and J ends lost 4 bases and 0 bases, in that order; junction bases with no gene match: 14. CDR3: CATSTSGTGGPFSSYNEQFF. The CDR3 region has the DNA TGTGCCACCAGCACCTCCGGGACAGGGGGACCTTTTAGCTCCTACAATGAGCAGTTCTTC.

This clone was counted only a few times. The chain's CDR3 is CASSYSPGGREKLFF. For the CDR3, the DNA is TGTGCCAGCAGTTACTCGCCGGGAGGGCGAGAAAAACTGTTTTTT. The V gene is TRBV6-6, the J gene TRBJ1-4; D unclear. This CDR3 region has 15 residues. CDR1 MNHNY and CDR2 SVGAGI come from the germline V gene (reference sequence). Trimming cost V 0 bases and J 8 bases, with 13 bases left between them.

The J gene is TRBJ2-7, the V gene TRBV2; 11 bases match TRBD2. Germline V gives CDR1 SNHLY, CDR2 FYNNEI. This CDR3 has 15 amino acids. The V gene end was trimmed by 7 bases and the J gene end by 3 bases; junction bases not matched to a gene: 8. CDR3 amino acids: CASKWGTSGGYEQYF. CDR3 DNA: TGTGCCAGCAAGTGGGGAACTAGCGGGGGCTACGAGCAGTACTTC.

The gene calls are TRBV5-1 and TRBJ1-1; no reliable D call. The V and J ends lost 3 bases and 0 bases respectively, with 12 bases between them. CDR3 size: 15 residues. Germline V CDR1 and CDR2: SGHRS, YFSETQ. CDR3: CASSYATSMNTEAFF. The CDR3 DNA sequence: TGCGCCAGCAGCTACGCGACAAGTATGAACACTGAAGCTTTCTTT.

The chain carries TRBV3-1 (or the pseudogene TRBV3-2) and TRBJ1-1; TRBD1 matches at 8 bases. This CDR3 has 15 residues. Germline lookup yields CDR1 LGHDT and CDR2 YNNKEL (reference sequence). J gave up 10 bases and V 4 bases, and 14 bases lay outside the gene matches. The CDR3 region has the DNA TGTGCCAGCAGCCTCTCACCCGGACAGGGCCACGGAGCTTTCTTT. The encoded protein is CASSLSPGQGHGAFF.

The CDR3 DNA reads as TGTGCCAGTAGTGAGGGACAGGGAGGGACGCAGTACTTC. This sequence encodes CASSEGQGGTQYF. The chain has TRBV19 and TRBJ2-7, with 9 positions matching TRBD1. Germline V CDR1 and CDR2: LNHDA, SQIVND (reference sequence). CDR3 length equals 13 residues. The V and J ends lost 5 bases and 9 bases, in that order; junction bases with no gene match: 8.